Following are 26 T cell receptor beta chains from one sample sequenced in a study of shared clonotypes between healthy human individuals. Sequencing used immunoSEQ multiplex PCR; TCRdb keeps in-frame clones, though not all of them. The sample lists over a million clones; around 76% were seen once. Sequenced: memory CD4+ T cells sorted from blood. Regarding subset: CD45RA-negative fraction. These receptors originate from a man in his late teens or twenties in good health.

The chain carries TRBV18 and TRBJ1-4; a weak D match, TRBD1 (5 bases). The CDR3 is 14 residues long. Germline lookup yields CDR1 KGHSH and CDR2 LQKENI. V lost 4 bases to trimming and J lost 5 bases, with 11 bases between them. This chain's CDR3 is CASSHGQENEKLFF. The CDR3 DNA follows: TGTGCCAGCTCACATGGACAAGAAAATGAAAAACTGTTTTTT.

The V call is TRBV10-3, the J call TRBJ1-2; TRBD1 matches at 8 bases. The CDR3 runs to 15 residues. Trimming cost V 6 bases and J 5 bases; bases outside gene matches: 11. The germline CDR1 and CDR2 sequences are ENHRY and SYGVKD. In nucleotides, the CDR3 is TGTGCCATCAGACCAGGGGGGGACAGGCCTTATGGCTACACCTTC. Translated, it gives CAIRPGGDRPYGYTF.

In this sample, this clone turned up a few times. The V gene is TRBV18, the J gene TRBJ2-2, with 8 bases lining up with TRBD1. The CDR3 is 16 amino acids. J was trimmed by 6 bases and V by 4 bases; bases with no gene match: 10. CDR1 is KGHSH and CDR2 is LQKENI in the germline V gene. The CDR3 sequence: CASSRPDRGKAGELFF. The CDR3 region has the DNA TGTGCCAGCTCACGGCCAGACAGGGGAAAGGCCGGGGAGCTGTTTTTT. The full variable domain, in which reference TRBV18 and TRBJ2-2 provide the parts outside the CDR3, is NAGVMQNPRHLVRRRGQEARLRCSPMKGHSHVYWYRQLPEEGLKFMVYLQKENIIDESGMPKERFSAEFPKEGPSILRIQQVVRGDSAAYFCASSRPDRGKAGELFFGEGSRLTVL.

The V gene is TRBV29-1, the J gene TRBJ2-1; D unresolved. V was shortened by 1 base and J by 4 bases, with 8 bases between the two germline ends. CDR3 size: 13 residues. Looked up from germline, CDR1 is SQVTM and CDR2 is ANQGSEA. Here the CDR3 DNA reads TGCAGCGTTGAAGGCTCCAGGTACAATGAGCAGTTCTTC. Translation gives CSVEGSRYNEQFF.

This chain joins TRBV14 and TRBJ2-7; 9 positions agree with TRBD1. CDR1 SGHDN and CDR2 FVKESK come from the germline V gene. With 3 bases clipped from V and 5 bases from J, the junction kept 11 bases outside the gene matches. The CDR3 contains 16 residues. The CDR3, as DNA: TGTGCCAGCAGCCAGGTACAGGGGGCCCTTGGGAACGAGCAGTACTTC. It yields the protein CASSQVQGALGNEQYF.

The CDR3, as DNA: TGTGCCAGCAGTAGACTAGCGGGGCTCTACGAGCAGTACTTC. Translation gives CASSRLAGLYEQYF. The chain uses TRBV6-5 and TRBJ2-7; 11 nucleotides agree with TRBD2. The CDR3 has 14 amino acids. Trimming took 5 bases from V and 3 from J; bases not matched to a gene: 3. Germline-derived CDR1 and CDR2 are MNHEY and SVGAGI.

A word on this clone: Mismatch with germline at one junction end may stem from a read error. The chain carries TRBV11-2 and TRBJ1-2; the D gene is possibly TRBD1 (5 bases). Per the germline V gene, CDR1 is SGHAT and CDR2 is FQNNGV. The CDR3 spans 13 residues. In DNA, the CDR3 is TGTGCCAGCAGCCCCCAGGGAGACATTGGCACTGTCTTC. It yields the protein CASSPQGDIGTVF.

This clone has more than one count but fewer than ten. CDR3 bases: TGCGCCAGCAGCTTGGCCATAGGAACCTACGAGCAGTACTTC. Its translation is CASSLAIGTYEQYF. The gene calls are TRBV5-1 and TRBJ2-7; D gene ambiguous. Germline V gene sequence: CDR1 SGHRS, CDR2 YFSETQ. The CDR3 consists of 14 residues. The V and J ends lost 0 bases and 2 bases respectively, with 9 bases between them.

This clone was observed a handful of times. The chain uses TRBV10-3 and TRBJ1-5; tentatively, D is TRBD1 (6 bases). Trimming shortened V by 6 bases and J by 2 bases, and 17 bases separated the two germline ends. This CDR3 region has 16 residues. Germline CDR1 is ENHRY and CDR2 is SYGVKD. Written as DNA, the CDR3 is TGTGCCATCAGCAACAGCAACTCAGGGGGCAATCAGCCCCAGCATTTT. Translated: CAISNSNSGGNQPQHF.

The rearrangement uses TRBV4-3 and TRBJ2-2; 7 bases align to TRBD2. Germline V lookup: CDR1 LGHNA, CDR2 YSLEER. The CDR3 loop spans 22 amino acids. V lost 0 bases to trimming and J lost 1 base; unmatched junction nucleotides: 20. In DNA form, the CDR3 reads TGCGCCAGCAGCCAAGAAGCACTAGGTCGAAATTCGGCTAGCGGGAACACCGGGGAGCTGTTTTTT. It translates to CASSQEALGRNSASGNTGELFF.

The chain employs TRBV27 and TRBJ1-1; D is unresolved. Trimming pared 6 bases from V and 6 bases from J, leaving 14 bases between. Germline V CDR1 and CDR2: MNHEY, SMNVEV (reference sequence). This CDR3 comprises 13 residues. The CDR3 DNA follows: TGTGCCAGCAGCAGCTCCAGGTTGGCTGAAGCTTTCTTT. Residues: CASSSSRLAEAFF.

This chain joins TRBV27 and TRBJ2-3; 9 nucleotides line up with TRBD1. The junction had 10 bases not matched to a gene; V was cut back by 6 bases and J by 3 bases. Germline loops: CDR1 MNHEY, CDR2 SMNVEV (reference sequence). This CDR3 has 16 amino acids. The CDR3 sequence is CASRPGTGMLTDTQYF. The CDR3, as DNA: TGTGCCAGCAGGCCAGGGACAGGGATGTTGACAGATACGCAGTATTTT.

The chain is built from TRBV6-1 and TRBJ2-1; 7 nucleotides agree with TRBD1. Germline trimming cut 10 bases from V and 4 bases from J; bases unmatched to any gene: 10. This CDR3 comprises 14 residues. Germline loops: CDR1 MNHNS, CDR2 SASEGT. The CDR3 bases are TGTGCCACCACTCCGGGACAGATGTACAATGAGCAGTTCTTC. Its translation is CATTPGQMYNEQFF.

Points on this clone: At one boundary the junction diverges from the germline segment, which might be a read error. The chain uses TRBV7-7 and TRBJ2-5; maybe TRBD1 (5 bases). CDR3 length: 15 residues. Looked up from germline, CDR1 is SSHAT and CDR2 is FNYEAQ (reference sequence). CDR3 DNA: TGTGCTAGCAGCTTATTAGCAGGGCCCCAAGAGACCCAGTACTTC. It encodes CASSLLAGPQETQYF.

Worth noting for this clone: This likely came from a read error, as a far larger clone is one base away. The same CDR3 arises from other DNA sequences in this sample as well. This chain joins TRBV19 and TRBJ1-2; D gene unclear. The CDR3 sequence is 13 residues long. CDR1 LNHDA and CDR2 SQIVND come from the germline V gene (reference sequence). DNA of the CDR3: TGTGCCAGTAGGACTCCGCGTGATCATGGTTACACCTTC. Translation: CASRTPRDHGYTF.

This clone was picked up one time. The chain has TRBV27 and TRBJ2-3, with 9 nucleotides matching TRBD1. The length of the CDR3 is 13 residues. Germline lookup yields CDR1 MNHEY and CDR2 SMNVEV (reference sequence). V trimming: 7 bases; J trimming: 4 bases; junction bases outside the gene matches: 3. The CDR3 here is CASKDRGSDTQYF. The DNA of the CDR3 is TGTGCCAGCAAGGACAGGGGCTCAGATACGCAGTATTTT.

The rearrangement links TRBV7-9 to TRBJ2-3, with 8 bases matching TRBD2. J gave up 3 bases and V 1 base, and 15 bases lay outside the gene matches. The CDR3 runs 19 residues. Germline lookup yields CDR1 SEHNR and CDR2 FQNEAQ (reference sequence). The CDR3: CASSLGAAGGRKATDTQYF. The CDR3 nucleotides read TGTGCCAGCAGCTTAGGGGCGGCGGGGGGTCGCAAGGCGACAGATACGCAGTATTTT.

Comment on this clone: The sample carries other DNA sequences with the same CDR3. The rearrangement links TRBV29-1 to TRBJ1-1; maybe TRBD1 (6 bases). Germline loops: CDR1 SQVTM, CDR2 ANQGSEA. The CDR3 is 12 amino acids. The ends were cut back, 4 bases at V and 4 bases at J, with 10 bases in the middle. CDR3: CSVVQGRTEAFF. CDR3 in DNA: TGCAGCGTTGTACAGGGTCGCACTGAAGCTTTCTTT.

J is TRBJ1-1 and V is TRBV2, with TRBD1 matching over 7 bases. V was pared by 6 bases and J by 3 bases, with 10 bases of the junction left unmatched. The CDR3 contains 15 residues. The germline V gene encodes CDR1 SNHLY and CDR2 FYNNEI. The CDR3 loop reads CASRVQGQGDTEAFF. Written as DNA, the CDR3 is TGTGCCAGCAGGGTACAGGGGCAGGGGGACACTGAAGCTTTCTTT.

The chain links TRBV19 to TRBJ2-1; 10 bases line up with TRBD2. V dropped 4 bases and J dropped 8; count of bases not matched to a gene: 5. The length of the CDR3 is 14 residues. The germline gives CDR1 LNHDA, CDR2 SQIVND (reference sequence). The CDR3 loop is CASSKPSGRHEQFF. Here the CDR3 DNA reads TGTGCCAGTAGTAAGCCTAGCGGGAGACATGAGCAGTTCTTC. Supplemented by reference TRBV19 and TRBJ2-1, the full variable domain reads DGGITQSPKYLFRKEGQNVTLSCEQNLNHDAMYWYRQDPGQGLRLIYYSQIVNDFQKGDIAEGYSVSREKKESFPLTVTSAQKNPTAFYLCASSKPSGRHEQFFGPGTRLTVL.

This clone was seen a few times. This chain links TRBV5-1 with TRBJ2-7; D is possibly TRBD1 (5 bases). The CDR3 covers 13 residues. The V and J ends lost 4 bases and 6 bases respectively, with 14 bases between them. Germline V gene data show CDR1 as SGHRS and CDR2 as YFSETQ. The CDR3 sequence is CASSQSQGFEQYF. CDR3 DNA: TGCGCCAGCAGCCAATCCCAGGGTTTCGAGCAGTACTTC.

The chain joins TRBV2 to TRBJ1-3; tentatively, D is TRBD1 (6 bases). There are 16 residues in the CDR3. The germline V gene has CDR1 SNHLY and CDR2 FYNNEI. Trimming took 3 bases from V and 0 from J, leaving 12 bases between them. The CDR3 sequence is CASSDEGGSSGNTIYF. The CDR3, as DNA: TGTGCCAGCAGTGACGAGGGGGGGAGCTCTGGAAACACCATATATTTT.

The V and J genes are TRBV30 and TRBJ1-1, with TRBD1 identical over 7 bases. The V segment lost 3 bases and the J segment 2 bases; nucleotides outside the gene matches: 9. CDR1 and CDR2 (germline): GTSNPN, SVGIG (reference sequence). The CDR3 totals 15 residues. DNA for the CDR3: TGTGCCTGGAGAAAAGGACAGGTTAGAAACACTGAAGCTTTCTTT. Protein: CAWRKGQVRNTEAFF. Filled out from reference TRBV30 and TRBJ1-1, the complete variable domain reads SQTIHQWPATLVQPVGSPLSLECTVEGTSNPNLYWYRQAAGRGLQLLFYSVGIGQISSEVPQNLSASRPQDRQFILSSKKLLLSDSGFYLCAWRKGQVRNTEAFFGQGTRLTVV.

V is TRBV10-3 and J is TRBJ2-3; D might be TRBD1 (6 bases). Germline V gene data show CDR1 as ENHRY and CDR2 as SYGVKD. The CDR3 consists of 13 residues. V lost 10 bases and J lost 4, with 15 bases in between. CDR3 sequence (DNA): TGTGCCACGACCTTACAGGGCGCAGATACGCAGTATTTT. Its protein product is CATTLQGADTQYF.

The rearrangement joins TRBV9 to TRBJ1-2; TRBD1 matches at 10 bases. V lost 4 bases and J lost 2; bases outside the gene matches: 2. Germline lookup yields CDR1 SGDLS and CDR2 YYNGEE. CDR3 size: 14 residues. In DNA form, the CDR3 reads TGTGCCAGCAGCCCGACAGGGGGCAACTATGGCTACACCTTC. Its translation: CASSPTGGNYGYTF. The variable domain in full, completed from reference TRBV9 and TRBJ1-2, reads DSGVTQTPKHLITATGQRVTLRCSPRSGDLSVYWYQQSLDQGLQFLIQYYNGEERAKGNILERFSAQQFPDLHSELNLSSLELGDSALYFCASSPTGGNYGYTFGSGTRLTVV.

This clone was picked up a small number of times. V is TRBV2 and J is TRBJ1-6; TRBD1 aligns across 9 bases. V shed 6 bases and J 8 bases; nucleotides not matched to a gene: 5. In germline, CDR1 is SNHLY, CDR2 FYNNEI. The CDR3 consists of 14 residues. The CDR3 loop is CASRTTGGHSPLHF. The CDR3 DNA reads as TGTGCCAGCAGAACTACAGGGGGCCATTCACCCCTCCACTTT. Variable domain in full (rest from reference TRBV2 and TRBJ1-6): EPEVTQTPSHQVTQMGQEVILRCVPISNHLYFYWYRQILGQKVEFLVSFYNNEISEKSEIFDDQFSVERPDGSNFTLKIRSTKLEDSAMYFCASRTTGGHSPLHFGNGTRLTVT.